Below are 12 T cell receptor beta chains sequenced from a single sample in a study of cytomegalovirus exposure and HLA in healthy donors. Primers for the PCR totalled 60 Vbeta and 13 Jbeta. Some clones are missing from TCRdb's copy, which holds only in-frame ones; the method was immunoSEQ multiplex PCR. Here the sample spans approximately 150,000 clones, roughly 80% being singletons. Input material: PBMCs. The receptors originated from a male donor in good health and CMV-seronegative.

The CDR3 region has the DNA TGCAGCGTTGGAGGGGGCGCCGATCAGCCCCAGCATTTT. It translates to CSVGGGADQPQHF. The chain carries TRBV29-1 and TRBJ1-5; 7 bases are shared with TRBD1. Trimming removed 4 bases from V and 5 bases from J; junction bases left unmatched: 5. CDR3 length: 13 amino acids. Germline CDR1 reads SQVTM; CDR2 reads ANQGSEA.

The chain has TRBV6-6 and TRBJ2-2, with TRBD2 identical over 7 bases. Germline loops: CDR1 MNHNY, CDR2 SVGAGI (reference sequence). With 2 bases clipped from V and 6 bases from J, the junction kept 0 bases outside the gene matches. The CDR3 is 13 amino acids. The CDR3 nucleotides read TGTGCCAGCAGTTACGCGGGGGCCGGGGAGCTGTTTTTT. Its protein is CASSYAGAGELFF.

J is TRBJ1-1 and V is TRBV30, with D uncertain. This CDR3 spans 10 amino acids. Germline V gives CDR1 GTSNPN, CDR2 SVGIG (reference sequence). V dropped 6 bases and J dropped 8 bases, with 10 bases sitting between them. Written as DNA, the CDR3 is TGTGCCTGCGGAGATGCCGAAGCTTTCTTT. Its translation: CACGDAEAFF.

The chain links TRBV10-2 to TRBJ2-1; D gene unclear. This CDR3 has 12 amino acids. The ends were cut back, 6 bases at V and 4 bases at J, with 7 bases in the middle. Germline V CDR1 and CDR2: WSHSY, SAAADI. CDR3 sequence: CASRTFYNEQFF. CDR3 bases: TGCGCCAGCAGAACTTTTTACAATGAGCAGTTCTTC.

This sequence joins TRBV5-8 and TRBJ1-6; D unclear. V gave up 0 bases and J gave up 1 base, with 14 bases separating them. The CDR3 length is 18 residues. Germline V gene sequence: CDR1 SGHTS, CDR2 YDEGEE. As DNA, the CDR3 is TGTGCCAGCAGCTTGGCGAGAGGACTTGGGTCCTATAATTCACCCCTCCACTTT. As protein: CASSLARGLGSYNSPLHF.

V is TRBV30 and J is TRBJ2-2; 9 positions agree with TRBD1. This CDR3 has 14 residues. The trim removed 5 bases at V and 5 bases at J, leaving 6 bases unmatched. Germline CDR1 and CDR2: GTSNPN and SVGIG (reference sequence). In DNA, the CDR3 is TGTGCCTGGGGACAGGGGTTGGGGACCGGGGAGCTGTTTTTT. Its translation is CAWGQGLGTGELFF.

The chain combines TRBV2 with TRBJ1-5, with 8 bases matching TRBD1. The CDR3 consists of 15 residues. J gave up 0 bases and V 4 bases, and 2 bases lay outside the gene matches. Per the germline V gene, CDR1 is SNHLY and CDR2 is FYNNEI. The CDR3 reads CASSGQGLSNQPQHF. Written as DNA, the CDR3 is TGTGCCAGCAGTGGACAGGGGCTTAGCAATCAGCCCCAGCATTTT.

The chain couples TRBV6-1 to TRBJ1-4; D possibly corresponds to TRBD1 (6 bases). Trimming removed 5 bases at V and 1 base at J, with 11 bases between. This CDR3 is 15 amino acids long. Germline V lookup: CDR1 MNHNS, CDR2 SASEGT. This chain's CDR3 is CASSLAQGTNEKLFF. CDR3 coding DNA: TGTGCCAGCAGTCTAGCACAGGGAACTAATGAAAAACTGTTTTTT.

The chain is built from TRBV5-4 and TRBJ2-7; the D gene is possibly TRBD1 (6 bases). Germline V gene sequence: CDR1 SGHNT, CDR2 YYREEE (reference sequence). With 1 base removed from V and 5 bases from J, the gap between germline ends came to 13 bases. The CDR3 is made up of 14 amino acids. The CDR3 reads CASSLIQGNDEQYF. CDR3 nucleotides: TGTGCCAGCAGCTTGATACAGGGCAACGACGAGCAGTACTTC.

This clone was seen more than once but under ten times. The chain links TRBV27 to TRBJ1-1; perhaps TRBD1 as D (6 bases). Trimming took 0 bases from V and 1 from J, leaving 9 bases between them. The CDR3 is 15 residues long. Germline CDR1 reads MNHEY; CDR2 reads SMNVEV (reference sequence). The chain's CDR3 is CASSLSARGNTEAFF. CDR3 DNA sequence: TGTGCCAGCAGTTTATCCGCCAGGGGGAACACTGAAGCTTTCTTT.

V and J are TRBV15 and TRBJ1-4; D perhaps matches TRBD1 (5 bases). The germline V gene has CDR1 LNHNV and CDR2 YYDKDF (reference sequence). With 0 bases removed from V and 7 bases from J, the gap between germline ends came to 12 bases. The CDR3 is made up of 15 amino acids. This chain's CDR3 is CATSREAREGEKLFF. For the CDR3, the DNA is TGTGCCACCAGCAGAGAGGCCAGGGAGGGTGAAAAACTGTTTTTT.

The V and J genes are TRBV6-1 and TRBJ1-3, with 9 positions matching TRBD1. V shed 5 bases, J shed 4 bases, and the junction held 3 bases outside the gene matches. Per germline, CDR1 MNHNS and CDR2 SASEGT. The CDR3 totals 14 residues. CDR3 protein: CASSTGGAGNTIYF. The CDR3 nucleotides are TGTGCCAGCAGTACAGGGGGCGCGGGAAACACCATATATTTT.